The 25 T cell receptor beta chains below all came from one sample that was sequenced in a study of human T cells and chemical hapten exposure. Using its own MiXCR run on the RACE reads, TCRdb lists one record per CDR3 protein. The sample consists of roughly 380,000 distinct CDR3 sequences, 4.8% of them appearing once. Time point of the sample: patch test 1, 2 weeks after DPC sensitization. Treatment meaning: therapeutic diphenylcyclopropenone sensitization with weekly scalp DPC. Sample: whole blood, taken in connection with sensitization to the hapten diphenylcyclopropenone (DPC). These receptors were obtained from a woman in her forties or fifties with alopecia areata. Some clones in this sample may be carry-over from other donors' samples.

The sample holds a few counts of this clonotype. The chain combines TRBV7-9 with TRBJ2-4; D is perhaps TRBD1 (5 bases). Trimming pared 4 bases from V and 0 bases from J, leaving 13 bases between. The germline CDR1 and CDR2 sequences are SEHNR and FQNEAQ (reference sequence). CDR3 length: 16 amino acids. This CDR3 is CASSSGAARAKNIQYF. CDR3 in DNA: TGTGCCAGCAGCTCTGGGGCAGCCCGAGCCAAAAACATTCAGTACTTC.

This clonotype was detected many times. The V and J genes are TRBV20-1 and TRBJ2-1; 10 bases agree with TRBD2. J was trimmed by 4 bases and V by 1 base; bases with no gene match: 10. The CDR3 is 17 residues long. Germline V gene lookup returns CDR1 DFQATT and CDR2 SNEGSKA (reference sequence). CDR3 DNA: TGCAGTGCTAGAGTTTCATGGACTAGCGGTAAATACAATGAGCAGTTCTTC. Protein: CSARVSWTSGKYNEQFF.

The rearrangement joins TRBV9 to TRBJ1-5; weak D call: TRBD1 (5 bases). The germline gives CDR1 SGDLS, CDR2 YYNGEE. V dropped 0 bases and J dropped 0 bases, with 7 bases sitting between them. The CDR3 is 15 residues long. CDR3 DNA: TGTGCCAGCAGCGTAGCTGGACATAGCAATCAGCCCCAGCATTTT. This codes for CASSVAGHSNQPQHF.

The chain links TRBV4-1 to TRBJ2-7, with a possible D match to TRBD1 (5 bases). Germline loops: CDR1 MGHRA, CDR2 YSYEKL. This CDR3 is 14 amino acids long. The germline V and J ends were trimmed by 0 bases and 7 bases, with 13 bases remaining between them. DNA of the CDR3: TGCGCCAGCAGCCAAGACGCCAGGGCACGGGAGCAGTACTTC. It specifies CASSQDARAREQYF.

This clonotype was counted many times. The genes are TRBV5-6 and TRBJ2-5; 8 nucleotides line up with TRBD1. CDR1 is SGHDT, CDR2 YYEEEE, per germline. The CDR3 is 14 residues long. The J segment lost 10 bases and the V segment lost 4 bases, leaving 12 bases of the junction unmatched. The CDR3 region has the DNA TGTGCCAGCAGCCCGGGGACAGGACTCCCGAGCCAGTACTTC. This encodes CASSPGTGLPSQYF.

This clonotype was seen a few times. The chain carries TRBV5-1 and TRBJ1-1; D is undetermined. V was pared by 6 bases and J by 2 bases, with 14 bases between. The CDR3 contains 14 residues. The germline gives CDR1 SGHRS, CDR2 YFSETQ. CDR3 nucleotides: TGCGCCAGCACCGACTTACCGGGCAACACTGAAGCTTTCTTT. Its translation: CASTDLPGNTEAFF.

At least ten counts were recorded for this clonotype. V is TRBV25-1 and J is TRBJ2-7; perhaps TRBD1 as D (5 bases). V lost 9 bases and J 7 bases, leaving 19 bases between the germline ends. The CDR3 loop spans 13 amino acids. Germline V gives CDR1 MGHDK, CDR2 SYGVNS. CDR3: CASSGLSAGEQYF. CDR3 DNA: TGTGCCAGTTCGGGTCTCTCAGCAGGGGAGCAGTACTTC.

This sequence joins TRBV7-2 and TRBJ1-1, with 7 bases fitting TRBD1. Trimming removed 5 bases from V and 4 bases from J; junction bases left unmatched: 13. Germline values: CDR1 SGHTA, CDR2 FQGNSA. This CDR3 has 16 residues. CDR3 in amino acids: CASSIKEVRGATEAFF. In nucleotides, the CDR3 is TGTGCCAGCAGCATAAAAGAGGTCAGGGGGGCCACTGAAGCTTTCTTT.

This rearrangement joins TRBV30 to TRBJ1-1; D is possibly TRBD1 (6 bases). The length of the CDR3 is 15 residues. Germline lookup yields CDR1 GTSNPN and CDR2 SVGIG (reference sequence). Deletions cut 4 bases from V and 0 bases from J, with 15 bases between. The CDR3 nucleotides are TGTGCCTGGACGCCGACAGGCCTCATGAACACTGAAGCTTTCTTT. Protein sequence: CAWTPTGLMNTEAFF.

This clonotype was found many times. The rearrangement uses TRBV29-1 and TRBJ2-7, with a possible D match to TRBD2 (6 bases). This CDR3 is built from 14 residues. V lost 3 bases, J lost 0 bases, and 12 bases lay in between. The germline CDR1 and CDR2 sequences are SQVTM and ANQGSEA. This CDR3 reads CSVDSGPSSYEQYF. Written as DNA, the CDR3 is TGCAGCGTTGACAGCGGGCCAAGCTCCTACGAGCAGTACTTC.

This clonotype was observed a handful of times. The rearrangement joins TRBV29-1 to TRBJ2-2, with 12 bases that match TRBD2. Trimming cost V 6 bases and J 5 bases; bases outside gene matches: 16. Germline-derived CDR1 and CDR2 are SQVTM and ANQGSEA. The CDR3 has 18 amino acids. The CDR3 DNA follows: TGCAGCGTGAAGCGACTAGCGGGAGCGCCCGAGGGTACCGGGGAGCTGTTTTTT. As protein: CSVKRLAGAPEGTGELFF.

The chain couples TRBV28 to TRBJ1-5; D possibly corresponds to TRBD1 (6 bases). The CDR3 is 14 amino acids. V gave up 6 bases and J gave up 7 bases, with 16 bases separating them. Germline V CDR1 and CDR2: MDHEN, SYDVKM. The DNA for the CDR3 is TGTGCCAGCAGCCCTGGGACATTTGGGCAGCCCCAGCATTTT. Its translation is CASSPGTFGQPQHF.

This clonotype showed up just a few times. The chain has TRBV3-1 and TRBJ1-1, with D perhaps TRBD1 (6 bases). Trimming stripped 9 bases from V and 0 bases from J, with 17 bases between. Germline V gene sequence: CDR1 LGHDT, CDR2 YNNKEL (reference sequence). The CDR3 contains 15 residues. The CDR3 DNA follows: TGTGCCAGTCGAGAGAGGGGGACCATGAACACTGAAGCTTTCTTT. Protein sequence: CASRERGTMNTEAFF.

The table lists this clonotype with many counts. The V call is TRBV11-2, the J call TRBJ2-3, with 8 bases aligning to TRBD2. The V and J ends lost 6 bases and 4 bases, in that order; junction bases with no gene match: 15. Germline lookup yields CDR1 SGHAT and CDR2 FQNNGV. CDR3 length equals 17 residues. In nucleotides, the CDR3 is TGTGCCAGCAGTTCGGCGGGTGAGCGGGAGAAGGCAGATACGCAGTATTTT. Protein sequence: CASSSAGEREKADTQYF.

A note on this clonotype: A much larger clone lies one base from this, so it may be a read error. The chain is built from TRBV28 and TRBJ2-1; D is unresolved. This CDR3 contains 12 residues. The germline CDR1 and CDR2 sequences are MDHEN and SYDVKM. CDR3 loop: CTSSPRTAEQFF. CDR3 DNA sequence: TGTACCAGCAGCCCTAGGACGGCTGAGCAGTTCTTC.

This clonotype was recorded many times. This chain links TRBV4-3 with TRBJ2-7; D is unresolved. V was cut by 1 base and J by 3 bases, with 10 bases left in between. The CDR3 sequence is 14 residues long. The V gene's germline CDR1 is LGHNA and CDR2 YSLEER. This CDR3 reads CASSQADRSYEQYF. In nucleotides, the CDR3 is TGCGCCAGCAGCCAAGCGGACCGAAGCTACGAGCAGTACTTC.

This clonotype was seen only a few times. The CDR3 protein is CAWKLAGGGEQYF. The CDR3 bases are TGTGCCTGGAAACTGGCGGGAGGGGGCGAGCAGTACTTC. V is TRBV30 and J is TRBJ2-7, with TRBD2 matching over 9 bases. V shed 4 bases and J 6 bases; nucleotides not matched to a gene: 7. This CDR3 has 13 residues. Germline loops: CDR1 GTSNPN, CDR2 SVGIG (reference sequence). The entire variable domain, with the rest obtained from reference TRBV30 and TRBJ2-7, is as follows: SQTIHQWPATLVQPVGSPLSLECTVEGTSNPNLYWYRQAAGRGLQLLFYSVGIGQISSEVPQNLSASRPQDRQFILSSKKLLLSDSGFYLCAWKLAGGGEQYFGPGTRLTVT.

This clonotype was seen ten or more times. The chain recombines TRBV20-1 with TRBJ2-7, with a tentative D call TRBD2 (6 bases). Germline values: CDR1 DFQATT, CDR2 SNEGSKA (reference sequence). The CDR3 sequence is 16 residues long. Deletions cut 1 base from V and 3 bases from J, with 19 bases between. CDR3 nucleotides: TGCAGTGCTAGAGGATTCCGAGAGACTAGGAACTACGAGCAGTACTTC. Amino acids: CSARGFRETRNYEQYF.

This clonotype was observed at least ten times. V usage is TRBV6-5 and J usage is TRBJ1-2, with no clear D. This CDR3 contains 15 residues. The V and J ends lost 4 bases and 4 bases respectively, with 16 bases between them. From germline, CDR1 is MNHEY and CDR2 SVGAGI. The CDR3 sequence is CASSSGRQPGYGYTF. The CDR3 DNA sequence: TGTGCCAGCAGTTCCGGAAGGCAGCCAGGCTATGGCTACACCTTC.

The J gene is TRBJ2-2, the V gene TRBV2; 7 bases are a match to TRBD2. The junction had 5 bases not matched to a gene; V was cut back by 10 bases and J by 0 bases. There are 14 residues in the CDR3. Looked up from germline, CDR1 is SNHLY and CDR2 is FYNNEI. CDR3 coding DNA: TGTGCCATCGACGCGGGGGCGAACACCGGGGAGCTGTTTTTT. Protein sequence: CAIDAGANTGELFF. The whole variable domain, filled in from reference TRBV2 and TRBJ2-2, reads EPEVTQTPSHQVTQMGQEVILRCVPISNHLYFYWYRQILGQKVEFLVSFYNNEISEKSEIFDDQFSVERPDGSNFTLKIRSTKLEDSAMYFCAIDAGANTGELFFGEGSRLTVL.

This clonotype was seen many times. The chain couples TRBV4-1 to TRBJ1-3; D gene uncertain. Germline assignment: CDR1 MGHRA and CDR2 YSYEKL. The V end lost 1 base, the J end lost 0 bases, and 7 bases lay between the germline ends. The CDR3 has 15 residues. The DNA for the CDR3 is TGCGCCAGCAGCCAAGTGCCCAACTCTGGAAACACCATATATTTT. This encodes CASSQVPNSGNTIYF.

Ten or more counts support this clonotype. V usage is TRBV28 and J usage is TRBJ2-7; D remains ambiguous. Germline V gene lookup returns CDR1 MDHEN and CDR2 SYDVKM. The germline V and J ends were trimmed by 6 bases and 5 bases, with 14 bases remaining between them. CDR3 size: 13 residues. In DNA form, the CDR3 reads TGTGCCAGCAGGCTTTGGCAGACCGACGAGCAGTACTTC. Amino acids: CASRLWQTDEQYF.

The table lists this clonotype with a few counts. The chain couples TRBV7-8 to TRBJ1-1, with 8 positions matching TRBD1. CDR1 and CDR2 from the germline V gene are SGHVS and FQNEAQ. The V segment lost 5 bases and the J segment 1 base; nucleotides outside the gene matches: 6. The CDR3 sequence is 15 residues long. The DNA of the CDR3 is TGTGCCAGCAGCATTTTGGACAGGGAGAACACTGAAGCTTTCTTT. Protein product: CASSILDRENTEAFF.

This clonotype has a count of ten or more. The chain combines TRBV7-2 with TRBJ2-3; D tentatively reads TRBD1 or TRBD2 (5 bases each). The germline V and J ends were trimmed by 4 bases and 0 bases, with 11 bases remaining between them. Germline V gene sequence: CDR1 SGHTA, CDR2 FQGNSA. CDR3 length: 15 amino acids. CDR3 in DNA: TGTGCCAGCAGCTGGGGGACGGGGAGCACAGATACGCAGTATTTT. Its protein is CASSWGTGSTDTQYF.

This clonotype was recorded many times. V gene TRBV4-3 combines with J gene TRBJ2-6; D is undetermined. From germline, CDR1 is LGHNA and CDR2 YSLEER. CDR3 length: 16 amino acids. The ends were cut back, 1 base at V and 3 bases at J, with 10 bases in the middle. This chain's CDR3 is CASSQAAGGGANVLTF. The CDR3 coding sequence is TGCGCCAGCAGCCAAGCGGCAGGCGGTGGGGCCAACGTCCTGACTTTC.